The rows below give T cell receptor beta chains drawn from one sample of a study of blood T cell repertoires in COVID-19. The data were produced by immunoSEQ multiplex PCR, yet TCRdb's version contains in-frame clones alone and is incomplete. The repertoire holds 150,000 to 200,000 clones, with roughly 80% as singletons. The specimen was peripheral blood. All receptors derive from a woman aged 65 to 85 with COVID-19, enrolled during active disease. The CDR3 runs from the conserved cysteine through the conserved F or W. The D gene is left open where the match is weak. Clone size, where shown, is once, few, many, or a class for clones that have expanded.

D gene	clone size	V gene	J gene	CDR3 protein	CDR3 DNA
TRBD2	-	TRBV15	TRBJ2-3	CATSSGTTTADTQYF	TGTGCCACCAGCAGCGGGACTACCACCGCAGATACGCAGTATTTT
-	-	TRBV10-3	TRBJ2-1	CATRPGWDEQFF	TGTGCCACCAGACCGGGGTGGGATGAGCAGTTCTTC
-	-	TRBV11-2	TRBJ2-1	CASSYAFSGSSYNEQFF	TGTGCCAGCAGCTACGCCTTTAGCGGAAGCTCCTACAATGAGCAGTTCTTC
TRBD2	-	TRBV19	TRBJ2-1	CASSSGRAYNEQFF	TGTGCCAGTAGTAGCGGGAGGGCGTACAATGAGCAGTTCTTC
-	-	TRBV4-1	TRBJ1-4	CASSQDWRQQWEKLFF	TGCGCCAGCAGCCAAGATTGGCGACAGCAGTGGGAAAAACTGTTTTTT
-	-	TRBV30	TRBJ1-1	CAFAGEMNTEAFF	TGTGCCTTCGCAGGGGAGATGAACACTGAAGCTTTCTTT
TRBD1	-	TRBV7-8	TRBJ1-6	CASSSAGQGLYSPLHF	TGTGCCAGCAGCTCGGCAGGACAGGGTCTCTATTCACCCCTCCACTTT
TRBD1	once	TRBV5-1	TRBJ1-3	CASSLAGTVGGNTIYF	TGCGCCAGCAGCTTGGCCGGGACAGTCGGAGGAAACACCATATATTTT
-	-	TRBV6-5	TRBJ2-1	CATTGFSYNEQFF	TGTGCCACAACGGGTTTCTCCTACAATGAGCAGTTCTTC
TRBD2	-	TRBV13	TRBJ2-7	CASSFSGRIHEQYF	TGTGCCAGCAGCTTTAGCGGGAGGATCCACGAGCAGTACTTC
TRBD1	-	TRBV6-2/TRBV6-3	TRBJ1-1	CASSSLQLDREEAFF	TGTGCCAGCAGTTCCTTGCAATTGGACAGGGAAGAAGCTTTCTTT
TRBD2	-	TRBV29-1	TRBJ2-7	CSMEDGRSDYEQYF	TGCAGCATGGAAGACGGGAGGTCGGACTACGAGCAGTACTTC
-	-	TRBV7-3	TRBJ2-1	CASSLGQGWHNEQFF	TGTGCCAGCAGCTTAGGGCAGGGCTGGCACAATGAGCAGTTCTTC
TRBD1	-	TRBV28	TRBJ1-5	CASSLPGRGRDQPQHF	TGTGCCAGCAGTTTACCCGGGAGGGGGCGGGATCAGCCCCAGCATTTT
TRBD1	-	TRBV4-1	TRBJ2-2	CASSFSGQGYTGELFF	TGCGCCAGCAGCTTTTCAGGACAGGGTTACACCGGGGAGCTGTTTTTT
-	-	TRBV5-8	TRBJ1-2	CASSLAGRGSGYTF	TGTGCCAGCAGCTTGGCCGGCAGGGGCTCTGGCTACACCTTC
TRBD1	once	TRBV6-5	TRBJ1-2	CASSYRTGYYGYTF	TGTGCCAGCAGTTATCGGACAGGCTACTATGGCTACACCTTC
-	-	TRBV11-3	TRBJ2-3	CASSLRDNTDTQYF	TGTGCCAGCAGCCTCCGGGACAACACAGATACGCAGTATTTT
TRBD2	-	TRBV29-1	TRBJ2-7	CSVLKGGNEQYF	TGCAGCGTTCTGAAGGGAGGGAACGAGCAGTACTTC
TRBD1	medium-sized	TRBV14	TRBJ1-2	CASRPFETGSNYGYTF	TGTGCCAGCAGACCGTTTGAGACAGGGTCTAACTATGGCTACACCTTC
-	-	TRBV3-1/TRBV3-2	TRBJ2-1	CASSQNGASEQFF	TGTGCCAGCAGCCAGAACGGTGCATCTGAGCAGTTCTTC
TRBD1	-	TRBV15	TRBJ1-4	CATSRDPSGTATNEKLFF	TGTGCCACCAGCAGAGATCCTAGCGGGACAGCAACTAATGAAAAACTGTTTTTT
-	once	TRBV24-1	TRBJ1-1	CATSDGKYTEAFF	TGTGCCACCAGTGACGGGAAGTACACTGAAGCTTTCTTT
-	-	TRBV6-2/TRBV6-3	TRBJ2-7	CASSQYGESYEQYF	TGTGCCAGCAGTCAGTACGGGGAGTCCTACGAGCAGTACTTC
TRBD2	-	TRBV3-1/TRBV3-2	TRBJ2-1	CASSRARTSGSNYNEQFF	TGTGCCAGCAGCCGGGCCCGGACTAGCGGGAGTAACTACAATGAGCAGTTCTTC
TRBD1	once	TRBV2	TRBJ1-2	CASRTGGNYGYTF	TGTGCCAGCCGGACAGGGGGAAACTATGGCTACACCTTC
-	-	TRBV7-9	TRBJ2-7	CASSLGAVGSEQYF	TGTGCCAGCAGCCTTGGAGCGGTGGGATCCGAGCAGTACTTC
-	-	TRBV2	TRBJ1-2	CASSLEGANYGYTF	TGTGCCAGCAGTTTAGAGGGAGCTAACTATGGCTACACCTTC
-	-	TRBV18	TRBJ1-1	CASSPITGTGTEAFF	TGTGCCAGCTCACCAATAACAGGGACCGGCACTGAAGCTTTCTTT
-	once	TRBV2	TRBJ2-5	CASSESGELKTQYF	TGTGCCAGCAGTGAGTCGGGGGAATTAAAGACCCAGTACTTC
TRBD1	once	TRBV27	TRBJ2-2	CASSRPTGVHTGELFF	TGTGCCAGCAGCCGACCGACAGGGGTCCACACCGGGGAGCTGTTTTTT
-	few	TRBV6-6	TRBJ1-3	CASRTGERNTIYF	TGTGCCAGCAGGACGGGGGAGAGAAACACCATATATTTT
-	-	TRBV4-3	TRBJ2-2	CASSQGISVANTGELFF	TGCGCCAGCAGCCAAGGAATTAGCGTCGCGAACACCGGGGAGCTGTTTTTT
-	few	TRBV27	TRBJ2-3	CASSTVGTDTQYF	TGTGCCAGCAGTACGGTCGGCACAGATACGCAGTATTTT
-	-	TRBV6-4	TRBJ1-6	CASSEREGSPLHF	TGTGCCAGCAGTGAAAGGGAGGGATCACCCCTCCACTTT
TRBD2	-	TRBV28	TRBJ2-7	CASSFRTRGEQYF	TGTGCCAGCAGTTTTCGGACTAGAGGCGAGCAGTACTTC
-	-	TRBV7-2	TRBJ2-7	CASSLRAGTYEQYF	TGTGCCAGCAGCTTACGCGCAGGTACCTACGAGCAGTACTTC
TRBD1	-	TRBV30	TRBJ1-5	CAWSLRDRGNQPQHF	TGTGCCTGGAGTCTCCGGGACAGGGGTAATCAGCCCCAGCATTTT
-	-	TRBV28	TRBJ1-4	CASSLLRSGIEKLFF	TGTGCCAGCAGTCTCCTTCGTTCAGGGATTGAAAAACTGTTTTTT
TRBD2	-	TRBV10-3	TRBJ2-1	CAISGGLAGYQEQFF	TGTGCCATCAGTGGGGGACTAGCGGGTTATCAGGAGCAGTTCTTC
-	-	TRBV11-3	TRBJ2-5	CASSSGAGEYQETQYF	TGTGCCAGCAGCTCAGGGGCAGGGGAGTACCAAGAGACCCAGTACTTC
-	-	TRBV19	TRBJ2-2	CASIGQWNTGELFF	TGTGCCAGTATCGGACAGTGGAACACCGGGGAGCTGTTTTTT